This entry concerns a single T cell receptor (beta chain). Its antigen is currently not known. The sample holds no much larger clone one base away, and base qualities are not on file. DNA was extracted from blood mononuclear cells, and the same DNA was used for both TCR and STAT3 sequencing. This sample was taken from a study of STAT3 mutations in large granular lymphocyte leukemia (dated by TCRdb to the late 2010s). With regard to the full study: About half of the T-LGLL patients who underwent longitudinal sequencing carried canonical activating STAT3 mutations. As controls, the study also included longitudinal sequencing of a couple of patients with natural killer LGL leukemia. Patients with T-cell large granular lymphocyte leukemia underwent serial deep sequencing of TCRbeta CDR3 and STAT3 to reconstruct clonal hierarchy and dynamics. One or more immunosuppressive therapy regimens were given to more than half of T-LGLL patients, and hematologic response was seen in around two fifths of the treated patients. From an initial cohort of roughly 190 LGL patients, roughly 19 representative T-LGLL cases were chosen for longitudinal sequencing of TCRbeta and STAT3. Patients were sequenced at approximately 3.7 time points on average, with the number of samplings per patient ranging from 2 to 8.

TCRbeta libraries were sequenced on an Illumina MiSeq, and an average of around 41,000 productive templates per sample was obtained. Multiplex PCR amplification was used to generate TCRbeta CDR3 libraries with the immunoSEQ assay. The authors processed their data as follows. Following a previously defined approach, repertoire diversity was calculated, and values close to 0 point to extremely monoclonal samples. TCRdb mirrors the immuneACCESS table, restricted to in-frame sequences. Some clones are absent from its copies; in checked studies, under half trace to an unresolved V gene, and the reason for the others is unknown. The DNA was the basis for D and trimming; V, J and clone size are from that table. In this sample the table shows fewer than 250 clones, about 41% of which occur a single time. Around 43% of the sample is held by the ten biggest clonotypes. Taken from cysteine to phenylalanine, the CDR3 has 12 residues. The kept DNA is CDR3 alone, 36 bases in frame from the first base. V is clipped by 5 bases and J by 1 base, and the sequence between their germline boundaries is 3 bases long. The germline V gene (reference sequence) sets CDR1 to GTSNPN and CDR2 to SVGIG.

Study-level results and caveats: Linking therapy response to changes in TCR clonal burden was complicated by variable intervals between samplings and by differing treatment regimens. Because codominant clonotypes persisted in some patients, a small but highly pathogenic clone may have been missed. Several patients had a dominant TCR clone burden greater than the STAT3 mutant burden, which suggests that the STAT3 mutation arose secondarily within a clone that had already expanded. At least one immunodominant TCRbeta clonotype was present in every T-LGLL patient, and multiple immunodominant subclonotypes appeared in about half of the T-LGLL patients. In 6 of 18 patients, TCR clonotype switching occurred after therapy, and every newly emerging clone was STAT3 wild type. Because no samples were available when a clone first appeared, clonal expansion had to be inferred from samplings taken at other points.

Sequenced material: peripheral blood mononuclear cells. The chain employs TRBV30 and TRBJ2-6, with no confident D gene call. This receptor was obtained from a man aged 55 to 70 with T-cell large granular lymphocyte leukemia. Some clones in this sample may be carry-over from other donors' samples. The age is the age at diagnosis. Read as DNA, the sequence is TGTGCCTGGGATTCTGGGGCCAACGTCCTGACTTTC. Its amino acids are CAWDSGANVLTF.